Sequencing of this T cell receptor beta chain was carried out in a study of T cell repertoires in cytomegalovirus infection. Whole-study results and caveats: Summed public TCR beta family frequency identified CMV carriers bearing the relevant HLA.

This clonotype showed up many times. The antigen remains undetermined. TCRdb re-analysed the reads in MiXCR, keeping a single row per CDR3 protein. The sample consists of 150,000 to 200,000 distinct CDR3 sequences, more than 9% of them appearing once. V was clipped by 8 bases and J by 1 base; unmatched bases: 4. The CDR3 extends over 13 amino acids. Germline loops: CDR1 ENHRY, CDR2 SYGVKD. V gene TRBV10-3 combines with J gene TRBJ2-5; 7 bases line up with TRBD1. The sequenced sample consisted of PBMCs. The clonotype comes from a human donor in good health (CMV status not recorded). Some clones in this sample may be carry-over from other donors' samples. For the CDR3, the DNA is TGTGCCATCGCCAAGGGGGCCCAAGAGACCCAGTACTTC. Its translation is CAIAKGAQETQYF.